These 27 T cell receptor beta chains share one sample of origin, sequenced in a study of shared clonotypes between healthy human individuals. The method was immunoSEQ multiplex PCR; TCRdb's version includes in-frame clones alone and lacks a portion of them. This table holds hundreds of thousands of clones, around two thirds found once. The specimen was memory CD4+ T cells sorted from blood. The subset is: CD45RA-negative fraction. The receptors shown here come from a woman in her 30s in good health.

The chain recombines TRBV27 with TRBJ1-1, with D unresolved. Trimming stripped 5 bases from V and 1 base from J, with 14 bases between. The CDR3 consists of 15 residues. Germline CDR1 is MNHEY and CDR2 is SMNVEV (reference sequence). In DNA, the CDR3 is TGTGCCAGCAGTCCCAGGAATCCGTCGAACACTGAAGCTTTCTTT. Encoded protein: CASSPRNPSNTEAFF.

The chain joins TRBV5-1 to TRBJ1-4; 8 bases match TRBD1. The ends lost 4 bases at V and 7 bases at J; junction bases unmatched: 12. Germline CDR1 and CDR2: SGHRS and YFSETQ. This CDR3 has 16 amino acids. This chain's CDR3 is CASSQGGTGVGEKLFF. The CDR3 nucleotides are TGCGCCAGCAGCCAGGGTGGGACAGGCGTCGGTGAAAAACTGTTTTTT.

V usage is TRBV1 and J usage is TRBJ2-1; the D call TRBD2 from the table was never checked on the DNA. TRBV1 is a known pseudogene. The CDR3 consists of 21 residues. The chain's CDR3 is CTSSQDGRTRLAGGPDNEQFF. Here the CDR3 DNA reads TGCACCAGCAGCCAAGATGGTCGTACCCGTCTAGCGGGAGGCCCGGACAATGAGCAGTTCTTC.

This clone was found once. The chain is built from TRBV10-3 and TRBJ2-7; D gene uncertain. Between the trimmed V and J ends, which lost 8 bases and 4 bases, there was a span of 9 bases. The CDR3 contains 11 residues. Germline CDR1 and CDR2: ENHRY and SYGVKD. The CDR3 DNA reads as TGTGCCATCGGTTTCGAATACGAGCAGTACTTC. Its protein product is CAIGFEYEQYF.

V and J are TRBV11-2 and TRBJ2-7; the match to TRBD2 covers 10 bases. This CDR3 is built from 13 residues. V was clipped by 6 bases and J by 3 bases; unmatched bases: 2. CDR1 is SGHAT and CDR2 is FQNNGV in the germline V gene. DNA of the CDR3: TGTGCCAGCAGACCTAGCGGGAGCTACGAGCAGTACTTC. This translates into CASRPSGSYEQYF.

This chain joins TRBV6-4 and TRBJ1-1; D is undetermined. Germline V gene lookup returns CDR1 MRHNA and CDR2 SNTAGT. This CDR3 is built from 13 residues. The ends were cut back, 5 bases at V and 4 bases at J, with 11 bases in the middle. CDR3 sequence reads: CASSFSVGTEAFF. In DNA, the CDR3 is TGTGCCAGCAGTTTTTCGGTGGGCACTGAAGCTTTCTTT.

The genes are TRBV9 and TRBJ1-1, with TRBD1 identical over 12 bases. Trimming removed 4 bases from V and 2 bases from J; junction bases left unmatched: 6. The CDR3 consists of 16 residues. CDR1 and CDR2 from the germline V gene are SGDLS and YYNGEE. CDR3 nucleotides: TGTGCCAGCAGCCCCCGGGACAGGGGGCGAAACACTGAAGCTTTCTTT. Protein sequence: CASSPRDRGRNTEAFF.

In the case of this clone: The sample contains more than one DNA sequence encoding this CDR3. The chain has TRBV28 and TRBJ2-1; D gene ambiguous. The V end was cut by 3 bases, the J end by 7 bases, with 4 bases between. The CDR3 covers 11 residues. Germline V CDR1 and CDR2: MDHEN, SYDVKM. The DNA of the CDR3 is TGTGCCAGCAGTTTGAGGAATGAGCAGTTCTTC. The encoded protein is CASSLRNEQFF.

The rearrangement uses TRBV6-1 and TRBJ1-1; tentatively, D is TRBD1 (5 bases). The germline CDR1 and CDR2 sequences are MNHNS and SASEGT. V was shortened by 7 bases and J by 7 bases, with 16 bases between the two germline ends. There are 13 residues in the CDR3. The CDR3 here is CASILSGTHEAFF. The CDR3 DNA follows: TGTGCCAGCATTCTTTCTGGGACTCATGAAGCTTTCTTT.

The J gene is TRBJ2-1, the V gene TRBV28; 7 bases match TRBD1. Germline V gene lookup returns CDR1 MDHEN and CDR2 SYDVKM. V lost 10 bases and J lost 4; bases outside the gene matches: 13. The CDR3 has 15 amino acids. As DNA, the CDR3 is TGTGCCACCCTTCCCGGGGACAGAGGATACAATGAGCAGTTCTTC. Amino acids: CATLPGDRGYNEQFF.

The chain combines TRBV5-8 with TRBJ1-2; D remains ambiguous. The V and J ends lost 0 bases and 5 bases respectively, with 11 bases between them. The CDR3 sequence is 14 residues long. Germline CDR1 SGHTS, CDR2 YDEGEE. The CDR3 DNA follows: TGTGCCAGCAGCTTGGCTCCCCGGGGATATGGCTACACCTTC. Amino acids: CASSLAPRGYGYTF.

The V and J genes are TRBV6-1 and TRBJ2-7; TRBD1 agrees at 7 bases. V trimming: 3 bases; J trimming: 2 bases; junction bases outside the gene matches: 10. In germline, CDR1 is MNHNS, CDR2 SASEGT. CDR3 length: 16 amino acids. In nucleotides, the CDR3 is TGTGCCAGCAGTGAGCCCTACGCCCAGGGGGCCTACGAGCAGTACTTC. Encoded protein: CASSEPYAQGAYEQYF.

CDR3 region: CASSYRQGADTEAFF. In DNA, the CDR3 is TGTGCCAGCAGTTACCGACAGGGGGCGGACACTGAAGCTTTCTTT. The chain employs TRBV6-5 and TRBJ1-1, with TRBD1 matching 10 bases. Germline assignment: CDR1 MNHEY and CDR2 SVGAGI. The CDR3 runs to 15 residues. The ends lost 2 bases at V and 3 bases at J; junction bases unmatched: 3.

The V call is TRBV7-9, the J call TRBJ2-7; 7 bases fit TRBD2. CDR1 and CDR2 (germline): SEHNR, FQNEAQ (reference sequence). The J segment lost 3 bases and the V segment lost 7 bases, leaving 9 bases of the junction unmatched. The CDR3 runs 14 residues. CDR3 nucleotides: TGTGCCAGCACCAGGGCGGGAGCCCGCTACGAGCAGTACTTC. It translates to CASTRAGARYEQYF.

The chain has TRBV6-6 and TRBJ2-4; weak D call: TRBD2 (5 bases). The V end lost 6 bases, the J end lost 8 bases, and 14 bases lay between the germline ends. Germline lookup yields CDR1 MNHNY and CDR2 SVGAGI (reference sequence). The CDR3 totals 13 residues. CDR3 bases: TGTGCCAGCAGCGGGGTCGCCTGGGACATTCAGTACTTC. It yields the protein CASSGVAWDIQYF.

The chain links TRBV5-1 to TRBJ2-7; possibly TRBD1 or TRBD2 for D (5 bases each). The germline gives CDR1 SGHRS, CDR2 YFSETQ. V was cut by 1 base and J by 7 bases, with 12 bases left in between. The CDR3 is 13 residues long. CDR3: CASSLSLGEEQYF. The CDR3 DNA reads TGCGCCAGCAGCTTGAGTTTGGGGGAGGAGCAGTACTTC. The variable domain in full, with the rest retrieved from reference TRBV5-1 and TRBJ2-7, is KAGVTQTPRYLIKTRGQQVTLSCSPISGHRSVSWYQQTPGQGLQFLFEYFSETQRNKGNFPGRFSGRQFSNSRSEMNVSTLELGDSALYLCASSLSLGEEQYFGPGTRLTVT.

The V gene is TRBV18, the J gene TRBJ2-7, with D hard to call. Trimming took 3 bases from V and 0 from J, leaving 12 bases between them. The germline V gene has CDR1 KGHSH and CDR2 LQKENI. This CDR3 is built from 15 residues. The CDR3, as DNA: TGTGCCAGCTCACCTCAGAGGACGGACTCCTACGAGCAGTACTTC. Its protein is CASSPQRTDSYEQYF.

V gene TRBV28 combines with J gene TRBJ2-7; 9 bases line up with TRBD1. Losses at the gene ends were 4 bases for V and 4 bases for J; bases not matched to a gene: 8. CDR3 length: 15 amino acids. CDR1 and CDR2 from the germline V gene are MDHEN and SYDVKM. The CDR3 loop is CASSYQGQGPYEQYF. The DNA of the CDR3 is TGTGCCAGCAGTTACCAGGGACAGGGACCTTACGAGCAGTACTTC.

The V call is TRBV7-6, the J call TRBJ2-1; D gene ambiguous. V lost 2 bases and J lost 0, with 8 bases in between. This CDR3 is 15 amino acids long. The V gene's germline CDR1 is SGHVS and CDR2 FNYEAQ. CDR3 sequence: CASSLQENSYNEQFF. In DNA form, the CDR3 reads TGTGCCAGCAGCTTACAGGAGAACTCCTACAATGAGCAGTTCTTC.

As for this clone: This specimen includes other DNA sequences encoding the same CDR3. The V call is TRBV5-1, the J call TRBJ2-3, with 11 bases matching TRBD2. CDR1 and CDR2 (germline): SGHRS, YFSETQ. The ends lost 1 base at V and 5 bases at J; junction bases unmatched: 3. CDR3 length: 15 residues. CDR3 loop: CASSLSGTSGDTQYF. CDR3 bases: TGCGCCAGCAGCTTGTCTGGGACTAGCGGAGATACGCAGTATTTT.

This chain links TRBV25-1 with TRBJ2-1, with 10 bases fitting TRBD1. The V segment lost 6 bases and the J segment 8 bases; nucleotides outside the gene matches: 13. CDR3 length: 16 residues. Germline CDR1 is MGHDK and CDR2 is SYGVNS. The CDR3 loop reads CASSLTSGTGVHEQFF. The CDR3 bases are TGTGCCAGCAGCTTAACGTCCGGGACAGGGGTCCATGAGCAGTTCTTC.

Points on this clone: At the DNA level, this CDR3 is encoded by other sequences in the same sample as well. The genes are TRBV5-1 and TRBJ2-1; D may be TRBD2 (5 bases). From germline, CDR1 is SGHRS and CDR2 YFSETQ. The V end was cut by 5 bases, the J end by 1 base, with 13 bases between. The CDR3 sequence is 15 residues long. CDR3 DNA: TGCGCCAGCAGTAAGGACTCGAGTTCCTACAATGAGCAGTTCTTC. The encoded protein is CASSKDSSSYNEQFF.

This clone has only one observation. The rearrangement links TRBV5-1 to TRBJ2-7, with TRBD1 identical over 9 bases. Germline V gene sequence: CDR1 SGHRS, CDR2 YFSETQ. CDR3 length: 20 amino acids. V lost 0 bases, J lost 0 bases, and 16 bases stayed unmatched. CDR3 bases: TGCGCCAGCAGCTTGGTCGGGCGGACAGGGGCTTACTCAAGCTCCTACGAGCAGTACTTC. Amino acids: CASSLVGRTGAYSSSYEQYF. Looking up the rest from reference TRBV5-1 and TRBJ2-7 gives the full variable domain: KAGVTQTPRYLIKTRGQQVTLSCSPISGHRSVSWYQQTPGQGLQFLFEYFSETQRNKGNFPGRFSGRQFSNSRSEMNVSTLELGDSALYLCASSLVGRTGAYSSSYEQYFGPGTRLTVT.

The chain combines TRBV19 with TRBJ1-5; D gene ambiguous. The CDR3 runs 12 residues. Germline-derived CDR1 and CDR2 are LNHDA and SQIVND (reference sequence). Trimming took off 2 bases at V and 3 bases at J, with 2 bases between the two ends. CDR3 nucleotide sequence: TGTGCCAGTAGTATAACCAATCAGCCCCAGCATTTT. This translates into CASSITNQPQHF.

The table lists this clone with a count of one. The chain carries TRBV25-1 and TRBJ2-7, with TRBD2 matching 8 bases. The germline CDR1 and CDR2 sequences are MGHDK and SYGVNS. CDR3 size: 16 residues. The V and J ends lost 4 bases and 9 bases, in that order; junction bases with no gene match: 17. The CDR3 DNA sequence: TGTGCCAGCAGTGTCCCCGGGGGGGACCATGCGAAGGTGCAGTACTTC. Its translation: CASSVPGGDHAKVQYF.

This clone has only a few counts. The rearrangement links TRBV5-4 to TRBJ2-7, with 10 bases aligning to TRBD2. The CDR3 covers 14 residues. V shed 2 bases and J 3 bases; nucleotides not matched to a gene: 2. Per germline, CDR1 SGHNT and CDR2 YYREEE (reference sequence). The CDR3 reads CASSFASGSYEQYF. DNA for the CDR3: TGTGCCAGCAGCTTTGCTAGCGGGAGCTACGAGCAGTACTTC.

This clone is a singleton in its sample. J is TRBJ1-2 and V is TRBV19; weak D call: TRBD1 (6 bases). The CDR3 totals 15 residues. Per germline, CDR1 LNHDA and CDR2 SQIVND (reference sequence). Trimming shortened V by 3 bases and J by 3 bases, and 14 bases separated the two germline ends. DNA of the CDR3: TGTGCCAGTAGTATCCTCCGGGGGGCAGACTATGGCTACACCTTC. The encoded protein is CASSILRGADYGYTF.